The 11 T cell receptor beta chains below were found in one sample sequenced in a study of OX40 agonist ivuxolimab in advanced cancers. The data were produced by immunoSEQ multiplex PCR, yet TCRdb's version contains in-frame clones alone and is incomplete. The sample lists roughly 89,000 clones, around 90% occurring once. The sample consisted of CD4+ or CD8+ T cells sorted from blood, taken in a trial of the OX40 agonist ivuxolimab. The receptors originated from an adult with an advanced solid tumor such as melanoma, head and neck, liver or kidney cancer.

The V call is TRBV27, the J call TRBJ1-2; D is unclear. This CDR3 is 12 amino acids long. Germline CDR1 reads MNHEY; CDR2 reads SMNVEV (reference sequence). V lost 6 bases and J lost 7, with 12 bases in between. CDR3 loop: CASSPDLVGYTF. The CDR3 nucleotides read TGTGCCAGCAGCCCCGATCTGGTTGGCTACACCTTC.

V is TRBV5-1 and J is TRBJ2-1; D is undetermined. V was pared by 4 bases and J by 3 bases, with 5 bases between. The CDR3 runs to 12 residues. Germline V gives CDR1 SGHRS, CDR2 YFSETQ. The CDR3 is CASSVDYNEQFF. Written as DNA, the CDR3 is TGCGCCAGCAGCGTCGACTACAATGAGCAGTTCTTC.

This chain links TRBV5-1 with TRBJ2-3, with 8 nucleotides matching TRBD2. There are 16 residues in the CDR3. Germline V lookup: CDR1 SGHRS, CDR2 YFSETQ. V shed 4 bases and J 5 bases; nucleotides not matched to a gene: 12. The CDR3 bases are TGCGCCAGCAGCCTAGGCGATAGCGGGGTTGAAGATACGCAGTATTTT. This encodes CASSLGDSGVEDTQYF.

This sequence joins TRBV27 and TRBJ1-2; D is possibly TRBD1 (6 bases). V lost 2 bases, J lost 7 bases, and 11 bases lay in between. This CDR3 has 13 amino acids. Germline-derived CDR1 and CDR2 are MNHEY and SMNVEV (reference sequence). The CDR3 DNA sequence: TGTGCCAGCAGTTTAACCCAGGGGAGTGGCTACACCTTC. It translates to CASSLTQGSGYTF.

This chain connects TRBV28 to TRBJ2-4, with 8 bases matching TRBD1. This CDR3 contains 15 residues. The V gene's germline CDR1 is MDHEN and CDR2 SYDVKM. The J segment lost 7 bases and the V segment lost 5 bases, leaving 10 bases of the junction unmatched. CDR3 region: CASSPRWAGGNIQYF. In DNA form, the CDR3 reads TGTGCCAGCAGTCCCCGTTGGGCAGGGGGCAACATTCAGTACTTC.

The V and J genes are TRBV28 and TRBJ2-7; 8 bases match TRBD1. This CDR3 comprises 15 residues. With 5 bases clipped from V and 6 bases from J, the junction kept 12 bases outside the gene matches. CDR1 and CDR2 from the germline V gene are MDHEN and SYDVKM. The DNA for the CDR3 is TGTGCCAGCAGTACCGGACAGGGAAGTTTTCTCGAGCAGTACTTC. Its translation: CASSTGQGSFLEQYF. The full variable domain, in which reference TRBV28 and TRBJ2-7 provide the parts outside the CDR3, is DVKVTQSSRYLVKRTGEKVFLECVQDMDHENMFWYRQDPGLGLRLIYFSYDVKMKEKGDIPEGYSVSREKKERFSLILESASTNQTSMYLCASSTGQGSFLEQYFGPGTRLTVT.

This chain joins TRBV5-6 and TRBJ2-5, with unresolved D. The germline gives CDR1 SGHDT, CDR2 YYEEEE. This CDR3 spans 16 amino acids. V lost 1 base, J lost 2 bases, and 15 bases lay in between. CDR3 region: CASSLFGLGRQETQYF. CDR3 sequence (DNA): TGTGCCAGCAGCTTGTTTGGTTTAGGCAGGCAAGAGACCCAGTACTTC. The full variable domain, completed using reference TRBV5-6 and TRBJ2-5, is DAGVTQSPTHLIKTRGQQVTLRCSPKSGHDTVSWYQQALGQGPQFIFQYYEEEERQRGNFPDRFSGHQFPNYSSELNVNALLLGDSALYLCASSLFGLGRQETQYFGPGTRLLVL.

The rearrangement links TRBV30 to TRBJ1-2; D is unclear. Germline V gene sequence: CDR1 GTSNPN, CDR2 SVGIG (reference sequence). The CDR3 runs to 13 residues. Trimming took 0 bases from V and 4 from J, leaving 9 bases between them. CDR3 sequence (DNA): TGTGCCTGGAGTGTAATGGATGCCTATGGCTACACCTTC. It encodes CAWSVMDAYGYTF.

Only one count was recorded for this clone. The chain employs TRBV23-1 and TRBJ2-7, with 9 positions matching TRBD1. TRBV23-1 belongs to the ORF category, with a function that is uncertain. Unmatched junction bases numbered 5, after V lost 4 bases and J lost 4 bases. The CDR3 is 14 residues long. The CDR3: CASSLRDRVYEQYF. CDR3 nucleotide sequence: TGCGCCAGCAGTCTCCGGGACAGGGTGTACGAGCAGTACTTC.

The rearrangement joins TRBV6-5 to TRBJ2-5, with D tentatively TRBD2 (6 bases). CDR3 size: 14 residues. Deletions cut 0 bases from V and 5 bases from J, with 10 bases between. Germline V gene lookup returns CDR1 MNHEY and CDR2 SVGAGI. CDR3 in DNA: TGTGCCAGCAGTTACTCCTACCGGGGGGAGACCCAGTACTTC. This codes for CASSYSYRGETQYF.

The chain carries TRBV7-2 and TRBJ2-5, with TRBD1 matching over 9 bases. TRBJ2-7 explains the end of the DNA better; the J call may be wrong. The CDR3 runs 17 residues. Per germline, CDR1 SGHTA and CDR2 FQGNSA. CDR3 in amino acids: CASSPAPPGQGIYEQYF. In nucleotides, the CDR3 is TGTGCCAGCAGCCCGGCACCGCCGGGACAGGGTATATACGAGCAGTACTTC.